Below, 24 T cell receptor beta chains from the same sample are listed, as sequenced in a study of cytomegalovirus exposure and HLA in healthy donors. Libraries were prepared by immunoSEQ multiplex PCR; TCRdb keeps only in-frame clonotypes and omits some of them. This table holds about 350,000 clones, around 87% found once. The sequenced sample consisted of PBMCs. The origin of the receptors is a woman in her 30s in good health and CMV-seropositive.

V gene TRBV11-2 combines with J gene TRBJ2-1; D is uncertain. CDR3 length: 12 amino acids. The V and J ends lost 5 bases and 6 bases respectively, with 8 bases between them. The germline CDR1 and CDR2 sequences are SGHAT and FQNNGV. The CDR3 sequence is CASSRSSNEQFF. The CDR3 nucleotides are TGTGCCAGCAGCCGATCAAGCAATGAGCAGTTCTTC. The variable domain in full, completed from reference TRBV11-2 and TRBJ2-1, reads EAGVAQSPRYKIIEKRQSVAFWCNPISGHATLYWYQQILGQGPKLLIQFQNNGVVDDSQLPKDRFSAERLKGVDSTLKIQPAKLEDSAVYLCASSRSSNEQFFGPGTRLTVL.

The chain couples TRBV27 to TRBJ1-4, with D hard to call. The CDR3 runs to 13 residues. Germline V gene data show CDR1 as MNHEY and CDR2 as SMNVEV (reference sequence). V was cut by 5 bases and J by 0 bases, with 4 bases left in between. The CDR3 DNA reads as TGTGCCAGCAGTACTACAACTAATGAAAAACTGTTTTTT. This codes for CASSTTTNEKLFF.

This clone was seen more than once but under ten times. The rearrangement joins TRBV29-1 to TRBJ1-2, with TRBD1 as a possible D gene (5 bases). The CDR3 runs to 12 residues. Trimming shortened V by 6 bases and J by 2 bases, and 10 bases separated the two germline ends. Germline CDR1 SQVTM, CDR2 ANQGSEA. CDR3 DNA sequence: TGCAGCGTAGTGACAGCAAACTATGGCTACACCTTC. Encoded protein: CSVVTANYGYTF.

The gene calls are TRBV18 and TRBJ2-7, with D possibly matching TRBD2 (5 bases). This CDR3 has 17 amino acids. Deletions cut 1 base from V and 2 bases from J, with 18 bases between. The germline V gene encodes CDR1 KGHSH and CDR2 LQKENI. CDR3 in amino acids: CASSPRSSGIKTYEQYF. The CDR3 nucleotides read TGTGCCAGCTCACCACGGTCTTCGGGGATAAAAACCTACGAGCAGTACTTC.

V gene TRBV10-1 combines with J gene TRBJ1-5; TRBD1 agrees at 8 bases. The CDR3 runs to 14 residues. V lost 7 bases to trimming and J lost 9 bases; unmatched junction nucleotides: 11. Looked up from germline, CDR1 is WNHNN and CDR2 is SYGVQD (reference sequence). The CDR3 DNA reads TGCGCCAGCATTAGGACAGGGCTACCTTGGCCCCAGCATTTT. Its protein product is CASIRTGLPWPQHF.

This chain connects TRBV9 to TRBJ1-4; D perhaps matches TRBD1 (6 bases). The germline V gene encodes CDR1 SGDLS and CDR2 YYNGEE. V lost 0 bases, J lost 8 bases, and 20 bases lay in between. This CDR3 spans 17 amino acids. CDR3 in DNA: TGTGCCAGCAGCGTAGCTACCGGCGGGGGGCGTAGAGAAAAACTGTTTTTT. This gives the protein CASSVATGGGRREKLFF.

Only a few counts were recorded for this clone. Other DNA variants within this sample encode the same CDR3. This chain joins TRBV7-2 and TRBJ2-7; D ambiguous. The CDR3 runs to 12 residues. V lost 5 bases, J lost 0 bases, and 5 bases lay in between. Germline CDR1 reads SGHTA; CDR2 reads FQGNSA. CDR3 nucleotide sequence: TGTGCCAGCAGCCCTAGCTCCTACGAGCAGTACTTC. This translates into CASSPSSYEQYF. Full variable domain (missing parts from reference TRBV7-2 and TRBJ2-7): GAGVSQSPSNKVTEKGKDVELRCDPISGHTALYWYRQSLGQGLEFLIYFQGNSAPDKSGLPSDRFSAERTGGSVSTLTIQRTQQEDSAVYLCASSPSSYEQYFGPGTRLTVT.

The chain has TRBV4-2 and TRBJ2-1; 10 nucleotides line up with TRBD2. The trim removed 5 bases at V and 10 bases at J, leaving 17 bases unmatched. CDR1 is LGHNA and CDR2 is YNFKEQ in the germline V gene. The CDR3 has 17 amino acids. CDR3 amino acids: CASSKNHPGLAAREQFF. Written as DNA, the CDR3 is TGTGCCAGCAGCAAGAATCACCCAGGACTAGCGGCCCGAGAGCAGTTCTTC.

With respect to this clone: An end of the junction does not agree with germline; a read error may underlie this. Written as DNA, the CDR3 is TGTGCCAGTAGAGGTGAAGGGCCCCTGCTGAATACTGAAGCTTTCTTT. This gives the protein CASRGEGPLLNTEAFF. The chain carries TRBV19 and TRBJ1-1; D not resolved. From germline, CDR1 is LNHDA and CDR2 SQIVND (reference sequence). The CDR3 consists of 16 residues.

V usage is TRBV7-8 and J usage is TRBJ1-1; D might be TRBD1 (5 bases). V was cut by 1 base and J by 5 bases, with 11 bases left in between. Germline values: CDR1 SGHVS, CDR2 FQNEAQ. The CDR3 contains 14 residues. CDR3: CASSLGREGTEAFF. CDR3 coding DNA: TGTGCCAGCAGCTTAGGCAGGGAGGGAACTGAAGCTTTCTTT.

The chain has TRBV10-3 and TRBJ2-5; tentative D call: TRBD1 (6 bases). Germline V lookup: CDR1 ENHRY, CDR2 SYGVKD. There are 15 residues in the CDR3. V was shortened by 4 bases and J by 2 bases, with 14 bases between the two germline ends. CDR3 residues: CAISAPDRGQETQYF. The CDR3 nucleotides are TGTGCCATCAGTGCACCGGACAGAGGACAAGAGACCCAGTACTTC.

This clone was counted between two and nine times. CDR3 sequence: CSVQVGYGYTF. The CDR3, as DNA: TGCAGCGTCCAAGTTGGGTATGGCTACACCTTC. The chain is built from TRBV29-1 and TRBJ1-2; D unclear. Germline loops: CDR1 SQVTM, CDR2 ANQGSEA. The CDR3 is 11 amino acids. Trimming pared 6 bases from V and 5 bases from J, leaving 10 bases between.

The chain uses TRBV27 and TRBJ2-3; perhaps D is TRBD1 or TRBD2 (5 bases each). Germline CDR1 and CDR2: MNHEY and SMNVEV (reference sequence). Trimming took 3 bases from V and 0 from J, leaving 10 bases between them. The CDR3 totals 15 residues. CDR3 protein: CASSFIGTSTDTQYF. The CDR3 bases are TGTGCCAGCAGTTTTATCGGGACCAGCACAGATACGCAGTATTTT.

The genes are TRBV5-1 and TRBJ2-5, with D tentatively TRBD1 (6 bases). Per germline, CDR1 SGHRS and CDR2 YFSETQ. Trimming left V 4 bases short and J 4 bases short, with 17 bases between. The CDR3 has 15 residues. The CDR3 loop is CASSPRGPGLETQYF. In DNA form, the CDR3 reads TGCGCCAGCAGCCCCAGGGGTCCAGGTTTAGAGACCCAGTACTTC. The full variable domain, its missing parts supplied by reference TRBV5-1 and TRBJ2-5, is KAGVTQTPRYLIKTRGQQVTLSCSPISGHRSVSWYQQTPGQGLQFLFEYFSETQRNKGNFPGRFSGRQFSNSRSEMNVSTLELGDSALYLCASSPRGPGLETQYFGPGTRLLVL.

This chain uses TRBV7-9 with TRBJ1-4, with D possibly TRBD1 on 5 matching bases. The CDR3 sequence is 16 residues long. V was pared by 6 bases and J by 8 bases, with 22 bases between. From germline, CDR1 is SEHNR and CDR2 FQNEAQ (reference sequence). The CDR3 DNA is TGTGCCAGCAGACCAGAGGGGAACTTCGGGGCGGAAAAACTGTTTTTT. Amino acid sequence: CASRPEGNFGAEKLFF.

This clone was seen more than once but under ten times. The CDR3 DNA reads as TGTGCCAGCTCACCACCAGTAAGGGAACGGGACAATGAGCAGTTCTTC. It encodes CASSPPVRERDNEQFF. The chain joins TRBV18 to TRBJ2-1; D unresolved. Trimming left V 0 bases short and J 5 bases short, with 14 bases between. The CDR3 length is 16 residues. Germline V gene sequence: CDR1 KGHSH, CDR2 LQKENI. Complete variable domain (other parts from reference TRBV18 and TRBJ2-1): NAGVMQNPRHLVRRRGQEARLRCSPMKGHSHVYWYRQLPEEGLKFMVYLQKENIIDESGMPKERFSAEFPKEGPSILRIQQVVRGDSAAYFCASSPPVRERDNEQFFGPGTRLTVL.

The CDR3 spells CASSVKPGELFF. DNA of the CDR3: TGTGCCAGCAGCGTTAAGCCCGGGGAGCTGTTTTTT. V gene TRBV9 combines with J gene TRBJ2-2; D unclear. This CDR3 comprises 12 residues. The V and J ends lost 2 bases and 6 bases respectively, with 5 bases between them. Germline assignment: CDR1 SGDLS and CDR2 YYNGEE.

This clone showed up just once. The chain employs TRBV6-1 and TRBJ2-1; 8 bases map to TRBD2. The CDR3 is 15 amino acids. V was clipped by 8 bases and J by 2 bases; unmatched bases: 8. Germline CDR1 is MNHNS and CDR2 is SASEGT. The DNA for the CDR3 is TGTGCCAGCGATGAAAGCGGGGGAGCCTACAATGAGCAGTTCTTC. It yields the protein CASDESGGAYNEQFF.

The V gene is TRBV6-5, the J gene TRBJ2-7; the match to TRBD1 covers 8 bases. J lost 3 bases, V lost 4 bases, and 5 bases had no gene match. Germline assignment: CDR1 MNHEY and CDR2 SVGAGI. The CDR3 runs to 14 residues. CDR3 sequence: CASSSGTGGYEQYF. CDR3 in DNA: TGTGCCAGCAGTTCCGGGACAGGAGGCTACGAGCAGTACTTC.

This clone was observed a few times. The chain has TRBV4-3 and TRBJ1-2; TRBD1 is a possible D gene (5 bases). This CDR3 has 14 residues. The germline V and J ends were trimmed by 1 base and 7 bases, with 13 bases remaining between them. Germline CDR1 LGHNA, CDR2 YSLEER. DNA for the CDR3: TGCGCCAGCAGCCAAGGTGCTTCAGGGCCTGGCTACACCTTC. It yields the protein CASSQGASGPGYTF.

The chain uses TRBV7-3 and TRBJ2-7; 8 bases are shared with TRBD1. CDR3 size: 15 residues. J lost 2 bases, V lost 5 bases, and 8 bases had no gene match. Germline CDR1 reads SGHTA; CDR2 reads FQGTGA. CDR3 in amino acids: CASSRGTGSPYEQYF. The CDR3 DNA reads TGTGCCAGCAGCCGAGGGACAGGTAGTCCCTACGAGCAGTACTTC.

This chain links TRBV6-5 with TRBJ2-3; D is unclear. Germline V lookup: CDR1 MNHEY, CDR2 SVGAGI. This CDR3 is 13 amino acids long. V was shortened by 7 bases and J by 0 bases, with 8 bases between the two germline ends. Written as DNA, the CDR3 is TGTGCCAGCACCAAAGTTAGCACAGATACGCAGTATTTT. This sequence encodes CASTKVSTDTQYF.

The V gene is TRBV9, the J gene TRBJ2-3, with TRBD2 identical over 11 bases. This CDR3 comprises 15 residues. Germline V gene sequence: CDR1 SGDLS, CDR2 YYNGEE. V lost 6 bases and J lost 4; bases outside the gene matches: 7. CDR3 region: CASTKGLADSDTQYF. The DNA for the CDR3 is TGTGCCAGCACCAAGGGACTAGCGGATTCAGATACGCAGTATTTT.

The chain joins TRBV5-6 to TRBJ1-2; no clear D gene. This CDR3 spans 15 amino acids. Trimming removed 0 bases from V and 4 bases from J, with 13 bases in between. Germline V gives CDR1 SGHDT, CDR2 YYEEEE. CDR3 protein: CASSLVAGDGYGYTF. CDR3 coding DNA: TGTGCCAGCAGCTTGGTAGCCGGCGACGGCTATGGCTACACCTTC. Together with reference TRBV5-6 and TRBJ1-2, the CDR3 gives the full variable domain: DAGVTQSPTHLIKTRGQQVTLRCSPKSGHDTVSWYQQALGQGPQFIFQYYEEEERQRGNFPDRFSGHQFPNYSSELNVNALLLGDSALYLCASSLVAGDGYGYTFGSGTRLTVV.